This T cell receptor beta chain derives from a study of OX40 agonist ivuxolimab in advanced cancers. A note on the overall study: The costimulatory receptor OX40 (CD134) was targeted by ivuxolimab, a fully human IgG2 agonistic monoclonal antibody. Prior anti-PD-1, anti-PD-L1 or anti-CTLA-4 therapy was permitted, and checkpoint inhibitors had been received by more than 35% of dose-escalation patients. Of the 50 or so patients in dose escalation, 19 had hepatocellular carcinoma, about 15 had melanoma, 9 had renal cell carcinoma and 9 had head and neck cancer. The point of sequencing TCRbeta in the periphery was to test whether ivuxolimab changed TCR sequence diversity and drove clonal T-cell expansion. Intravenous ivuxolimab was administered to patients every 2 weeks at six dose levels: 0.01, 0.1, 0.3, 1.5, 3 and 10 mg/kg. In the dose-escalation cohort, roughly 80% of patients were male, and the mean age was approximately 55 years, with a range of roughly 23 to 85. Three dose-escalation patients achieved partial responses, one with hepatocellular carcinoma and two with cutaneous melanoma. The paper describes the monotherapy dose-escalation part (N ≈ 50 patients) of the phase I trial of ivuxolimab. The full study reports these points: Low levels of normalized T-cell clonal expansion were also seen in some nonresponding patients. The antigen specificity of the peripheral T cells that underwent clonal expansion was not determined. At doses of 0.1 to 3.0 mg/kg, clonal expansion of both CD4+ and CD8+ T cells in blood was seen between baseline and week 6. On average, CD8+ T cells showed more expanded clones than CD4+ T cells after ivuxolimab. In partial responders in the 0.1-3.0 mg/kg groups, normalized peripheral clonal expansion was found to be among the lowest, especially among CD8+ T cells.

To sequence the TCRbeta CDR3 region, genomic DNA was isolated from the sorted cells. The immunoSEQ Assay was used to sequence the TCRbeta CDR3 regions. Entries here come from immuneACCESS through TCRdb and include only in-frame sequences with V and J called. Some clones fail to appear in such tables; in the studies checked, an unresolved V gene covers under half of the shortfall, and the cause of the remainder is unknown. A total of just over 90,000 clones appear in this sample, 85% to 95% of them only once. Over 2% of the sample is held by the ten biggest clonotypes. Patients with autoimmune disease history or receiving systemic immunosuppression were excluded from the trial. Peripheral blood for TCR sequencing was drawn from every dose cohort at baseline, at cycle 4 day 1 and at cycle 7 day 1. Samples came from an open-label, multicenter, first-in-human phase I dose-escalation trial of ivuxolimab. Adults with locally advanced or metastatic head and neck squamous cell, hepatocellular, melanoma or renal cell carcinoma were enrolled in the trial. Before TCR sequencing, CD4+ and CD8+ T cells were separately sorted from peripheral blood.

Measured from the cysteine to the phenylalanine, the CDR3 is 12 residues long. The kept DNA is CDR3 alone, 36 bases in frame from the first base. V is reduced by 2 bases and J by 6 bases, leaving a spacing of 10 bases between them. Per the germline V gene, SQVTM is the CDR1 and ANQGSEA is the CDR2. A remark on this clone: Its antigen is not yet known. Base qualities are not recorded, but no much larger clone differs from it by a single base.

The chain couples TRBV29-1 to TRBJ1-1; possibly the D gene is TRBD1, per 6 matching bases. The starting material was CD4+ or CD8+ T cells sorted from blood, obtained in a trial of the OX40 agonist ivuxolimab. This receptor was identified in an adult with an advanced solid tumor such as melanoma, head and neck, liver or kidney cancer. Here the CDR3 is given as CSVEQGRPEAFF. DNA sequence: TGCAGCGTTGAACAGGGGAGGCCTGAAGCTTTCTTT.